This paragraph covers one T cell receptor (beta chain) sequence. This sample was included in a study of Ad26.COV2.S vaccination and SARS-CoV-2 variants. Study-wide background: Ad26.COV2.S shots went into the muscle once or twice, 56 days apart.

Treatment specified: roughly 19 received Ad26.COV2.S at low or high dose, single or two shots; about 5 received placebo; per-sample allocation not given. Each sample was drawn 63 days after the first injection (of vaccine or placebo). The trim removed 5 bases at V and 7 bases at J, leaving 22 bases unmatched. The CDR3 has 18 amino acids. The germline V gene has CDR1 PRHDT and CDR2 FYEKMQ (reference sequence). Here immunoSEQ multiplex PCR was the method, and the copy in TCRdb shows in-frame clones only, minus some. The repertoire holds more than 300,000 clones, 85% to 90% seen once, with approximately 4.5% in the top ten.

The specimen was peripheral blood, collected in a trial of Ad26.COV2.S vaccine versus placebo. The chain joins TRBV13 to TRBJ1-2; 7 positions match TRBD1. This TCR derives from a person between 18 and 65 years old who received the Ad26.COV2.S COVID-19 vaccine or a placebo. The CDR3 spells CASSQVTGSGGRIPGYTF. The CDR3 region has the DNA TGTGCCAGCAGCCAAGTTACAGGATCAGGGGGGCGGATACCTGGCTACACCTTC.